These T cell receptor beta chains were read from a single sample in a study of blood T cells in healthy people across ages. TCRdb processed the 5' RACE reads anew with MiXCR; each CDR3 protein has one entry. The sample lists around 620,000 distinct CDR3 sequences, approximately 30% occurring once. Sample: blood. These receptor sequences come from a woman between 65 and 79 years old in good health. Each CDR3 is given with its conserved first and last residue. Fields, in order: clone size, J gene, D gene, V gene, CDR3 protein, CDR3 DNA. The D gene is left open where the match is weak. A clone size is listed for some rows: how often the clone was seen (once, few, many), or a class if it is expanded.

size: NA; J: TRBJ2-7; D: TRBD2; V: TRBV7-2; CDR3: CASSLASRGGDYEQYF; DNA: TGTGCCAGCAGCTTAGCGTCTCGCGGGGGGGACTACGAGCAGTACTTC
size: few; J: TRBJ2-1; D: NA; V: TRBV7-9; CDR3: CASSLAGRDNEQFF; DNA: TGTGCCAGCAGCTTAGCGGGCAGGGACAATGAGCAGTTCTTC
size: few; J: TRBJ1-1; D: NA; V: TRBV6-1; CDR3: CASSLWTERAFF; DNA: TGTGCCAGCAGTCTATGGACGGAACGAGCTTTCTTT
size: NA; J: TRBJ2-6; D: TRBD1; V: TRBV6-1; CDR3: CASSEFPGQGSSGANVLTF; DNA: TGTGCCAGCAGTGAATTCCCGGGACAGGGTTCATCCGGGGCCAACGTCCTGACTTTC
size: few; J: TRBJ2-2; D: NA; V: TRBV5-1; CDR3: CASSLKGQGTGELFF; DNA: TGCGCCAGCAGCTTGAAGGGTCAGGGCACCGGGGAGCTGTTTTTT
size: few; J: TRBJ2-3; D: TRBD1; V: TRBV18; CDR3: CASSPDGQGEYF; DNA: TGTGCCAGCTCACCAGACGGACAGGGCGAGTATTTT
size: few; J: TRBJ2-5; D: NA; V: TRBV12-3/TRBV12-4; CDR3: CASSPSTKQYF; DNA: TGTGCCAGCAGTCCCTCTACGAAGCAGTACTTC
size: many; J: TRBJ2-5; D: NA; V: TRBV7-6; CDR3: CASSLGQLPEETQYF; DNA: TGTGCCAGCAGCCTGGGCCAACTACCGGAAGAGACCCAGTACTTC
size: NA; J: TRBJ2-1; D: TRBD2; V: TRBV20-1; CDR3: CSARDELAGGLYYNEQFF; DNA: TGCAGTGCTAGAGATGAACTAGCGGGGGGACTGTACTACAATGAGCAGTTCTTC
size: NA; J: TRBJ2-5; D: NA; V: TRBV20-1; CDR3: CSARGPERTQYF; DNA: TGCAGTGCTAGGGGCCCAGAGAGGACCCAGTACTTC
size: few; J: TRBJ2-1; D: TRBD2; V: TRBV6-2/TRBV6-3; CDR3: CASRFSGSGYNEQFF; DNA: TGTGCCAGCAGATTTAGCGGGAGCGGGTACAATGAGCAGTTCTTC
size: NA; J: TRBJ1-2; D: TRBD1; V: TRBV29-1; CDR3: CSVKDPTGENGYTF; DNA: TGCAGCGTAAAAGATCCGACAGGGGAAAATGGCTACACCTTC
size: NA; J: TRBJ2-1; D: TRBD2; V: TRBV14; CDR3: CASSQDTAGGLNEQFF; DNA: TGTGCCAGCAGCCAAGATACTGCGGGGGGGCTCAATGAGCAGTTCTTC
size: NA; J: TRBJ1-5; D: TRBD1; V: TRBV6-1; CDR3: CASSEYPTGGLQPQHF; DNA: TGTGCCAGCAGTGAATACCCTACAGGGGGCCTGCAGCCCCAGCATTTT
size: NA; J: TRBJ2-7; D: NA; V: TRBV5-1; CDR3: CASSLPDSYEQYF; DNA: TGCGCCAGCAGCTTGCCAGATTCCTACGAGCAGTACTTC
size: NA; J: TRBJ2-7; D: NA; V: TRBV2; CDR3: CASSEAFTPSYEQYF; DNA: TGTGCCAGCAGTGAAGCATTCACGCCGTCCTACGAGCAGTACTTC
size: few; J: TRBJ2-7; D: NA; V: TRBV5-5; CDR3: CASSLAQGVGEQYF; DNA: TGTGCCAGCAGCTTGGCCCAGGGCGTGGGCGAGCAGTACTTC
size: few; J: TRBJ2-5; D: TRBD2; V: TRBV7-8; CDR3: CASTFRGGSKTLAQYF; DNA: TGTGCCAGCACCTTCCGGGGGGGGAGCAAAACTTTAGCCCAGTACTTC
size: few; J: TRBJ1-2; D: NA; V: TRBV2; CDR3: CASSAWRGSANYGYTF; DNA: TGCGCCAGCAGTGCGTGGAGGGGATCAGCTAACTATGGCTACACCTTC
size: NA; J: TRBJ2-7; D: NA; V: TRBV7-9; CDR3: CASSSRTSYEQYF; DNA: TGTGCCAGCAGTTCACGGACTTCCTACGAGCAGTACTTC
size: few; J: TRBJ2-1; D: NA; V: TRBV7-7; CDR3: CASSPHPGSREQFF; DNA: TGTGCTAGCAGCCCGCATCCAGGGTCTCGTGAGCAGTTCTTC
size: NA; J: TRBJ2-7; D: NA; V: TRBV7-9; CDR3: CAGSLEAGAVSYEQYF; DNA: TGTGCCGGCAGCTTAGAGGCGGGGGCGGTCTCCTACGAGCAGTACTTC
size: many; J: TRBJ2-4; D: TRBD1; V: TRBV25-1; CDR3: CASSETNRGVVAKNIQYF; DNA: TGTGCCAGCAGTGAGACAAACAGGGGGGTGGTTGCCAAAAACATTCAGTACTTC
size: few; J: TRBJ2-7; D: TRBD2; V: TRBV18; CDR3: CASSRRRESYEQYF; DNA: TGTGCCAGCTCACGACGGCGGGAGTCCTACGAGCAGTACTTC
size: NA; J: TRBJ2-7; D: NA; V: TRBV5-1; CDR3: CANSLAESYEQYF; DNA: TGCGCCAACAGCTTAGCAGAGTCCTACGAGCAGTACTTC
size: NA; J: TRBJ2-2; D: TRBD2; V: TRBV10-3; CDR3: CAISEGGLATGELFF; DNA: TGTGCCATCAGTGAAGGGGGACTAGCGACCGGGGAGCTGTTTTTT
size: few; J: TRBJ2-5; D: NA; V: TRBV7-2; CDR3: CASSPSRAHYQETQYF; DNA: TGTGCCAGCAGCCCGTCGAGGGCCCATTATCAAGAGACCCAGTACTTC
size: few; J: TRBJ1-4; D: NA; V: TRBV7-2; CDR3: CASSLARQANEKLFF; DNA: TGTGCCAGCAGCTTAGCGCGGCAAGCTAATGAAAAACTGTTTTTT
size: NA; J: TRBJ2-5; D: NA; V: TRBV7-2; CDR3: CARRRGRQETQYF; DNA: TGTGCCAGAAGAAGGGGACGGCAAGAGACCCAGTACTTC
size: NA; J: TRBJ2-1; D: TRBD2; V: TRBV12-3/TRBV12-4; CDR3: CASALLTSHEQFF; DNA: TGTGCCAGCGCCCTCCTGACTAGCCATGAGCAGTTCTTC
size: few; J: TRBJ1-2; D: NA; V: TRBV7-3; CDR3: CASSLTGQGYSYTF; DNA: TGTGCCAGCAGCTTAACAGGGCAGGGTTACAGCTACACCTTC
size: few; J: TRBJ2-7; D: TRBD2; V: TRBV7-2; CDR3: CASSLPGTAGAREQYF; DNA: TGTGCCAGCAGCTTACCCGGGACGGCGGGAGCAAGGGAGCAGTACTTC
size: few; J: TRBJ1-3; D: NA; V: TRBV6-1; CDR3: CASSEVVSSGNTIYF; DNA: TGTGCCAGCAGTGAAGTTGTCAGCTCTGGAAACACCATATATTTT
size: few; J: TRBJ1-4; D: TRBD1; V: TRBV5-1; CDR3: CASSLGQGGNEKLFF; DNA: TGCGCCAGCAGCTTGGGGCAGGGGGGAAATGAAAAACTGTTTTTT
size: once; J: TRBJ1-6; D: TRBD1; V: TRBV12-3/TRBV12-4; CDR3: CASKKGQGSPPLHF; DNA: TGTGCCAGCAAAAAGGGACAGGGGAGTCCACCCCTCCACTTT
size: once; J: TRBJ2-5; D: TRBD1; V: TRBV5-1; CDR3: CASSSGTGNTETQYF; DNA: TGCGCCAGCAGCTCGGGGACAGGGAACACAGAGACCCAGTACTTC
size: NA; J: TRBJ2-7; D: NA; V: TRBV12-3/TRBV12-4; CDR3: CASSLWSAYEQYF; DNA: TGTGCCAGCAGTTTATGGAGCGCCTACGAGCAGTACTTC
size: few; J: TRBJ2-5; D: NA; V: TRBV30; CDR3: CAWADQETQYF; DNA: TGTGCCTGGGCAGACCAAGAGACCCAGTACTTC
size: few; J: TRBJ1-1; D: TRBD1; V: TRBV7-2; CDR3: CASSLVAGGRTEAFF; DNA: TGTGCCAGCAGCTTAGTGGCAGGGGGCCGGACTGAAGCTTTCTTT
size: few; J: TRBJ1-1; D: TRBD1; V: TRBV20-1; CDR3: CSARHIGQVNTEAFF; DNA: TGCAGTGCTAGGCATATAGGACAGGTGAACACTGAAGCTTTCTTT
size: NA; J: TRBJ2-5; D: NA; V: TRBV9; CDR3: CASSVDRGAGLFETQYF; DNA: TGTGCCAGCAGCGTAGACCGGGGGGCCGGATTGTTCGAGACCCAGTACTTC
size: few; J: TRBJ2-1; D: TRBD2; V: TRBV19; CDR3: CASSPKTSGRYNEQFF; DNA: TGTGCCAGTAGTCCAAAGACTAGCGGGCGTTACAATGAGCAGTTCTTC
size: NA; J: TRBJ2-1; D: TRBD1; V: TRBV2; CDR3: CASSAGQGGQFF; DNA: TGTGCCAGCAGTGCGGGACAGGGGGGGCAGTTCTTC
size: NA; J: TRBJ2-1; D: TRBD2; V: TRBV24-1; CDR3: CATSDASGGTIYNEQFF; DNA: TGTGCCACCAGTGATGCTAGCGGGGGGACCATTTACAATGAGCAGTTCTTC
size: NA; J: TRBJ1-2; D: TRBD1; V: TRBV20-1; CDR3: CSARGDRGREGYTF; DNA: TGCAGTGCTAGGGGGGACAGGGGGCGAGAAGGCTACACCTTC
size: NA; J: TRBJ2-7; D: TRBD2; V: TRBV20-1; CDR3: CSARLAGAREQYF; DNA: TGCAGTGCTAGGTTAGCGGGGGCCCGGGAGCAGTACTTC
size: few; J: TRBJ1-4; D: NA; V: TRBV25-1; CDR3: CASSDRGAGEKLFF; DNA: TGTGCCAGCAGTGACAGGGGCGCGGGTGAAAAACTGTTTTTT
size: many; J: TRBJ2-5; D: NA; V: TRBV5-1; CDR3: CASSLPQETQYF; DNA: TGCGCCAGCAGCTTGCCTCAAGAGACCCAGTACTTC
size: few; J: TRBJ1-1; D: NA; V: TRBV12-3/TRBV12-4; CDR3: CASSTNSAGAFF; DNA: TGTGCCAGCAGTACCAACTCGGCGGGGGCTTTCTTT
size: NA; J: TRBJ1-2; D: TRBD1; V: TRBV4-3; CDR3: CASSHTGTGDYGYTF; DNA: TGCGCCAGCAGCCATACCGGGACAGGGGACTATGGCTACACCTTC
size: few; J: TRBJ2-2; D: TRBD1; V: TRBV6-6; CDR3: CASTLLQGAGNTGELFF; DNA: TGTGCCAGCACCCTATTACAGGGGGCGGGGAACACCGGGGAGCTGTTTTTT
size: NA; J: TRBJ1-1; D: NA; V: TRBV11-2; CDR3: CASSLDLWARASLGVGNTEAFF; DNA: TGTGCCAGCAGCTTAGATTTGTGGGCCAGGGCGTCGCTCGGAGTCGGAAACACTGAAGCTTTCTTT
size: few; J: TRBJ1-5; D: TRBD1; V: TRBV19; CDR3: CASSVQGPHQPQHF; DNA: TGTGCCAGTAGTGTACAGGGGCCGCATCAGCCCCAGCATTTT
size: NA; J: TRBJ2-5; D: TRBD1; V: TRBV7-6; CDR3: CASSLAPGQGAGGTQYF; DNA: TGTGCCAGCAGCTTAGCACCGGGACAGGGTGCGGGTGGGACCCAGTACTTC
size: NA; J: TRBJ2-5; D: TRBD2; V: TRBV5-1; CDR3: CASSLVGLAETQYF; DNA: TGCGCCAGCAGCTTGGTAGGACTAGCGGAGACCCAGTACTTC